This T cell receptor beta chain appears in the sequencing data of a study of blood T cells in healthy people across ages. Study-wide results and limits: It was the long-lived donors that had more naive CD4+ cells and higher diversity than aged donors.

The use of a sample-barcoded 5' primer and a J-beta primer mix characterized a second PCR of roughly 6 to 11 cycles. Using its own MiXCR run on the 5' RACE reads, TCRdb lists one record per CDR3 protein. The sample lists 650,000 to 1,000,000 distinct CDR3 sequences; about 37% were seen once. CDR3 size: 13 residues. Germline V gene lookup returns CDR1 DFQATT and CDR2 SNEGSKA (reference sequence). The V end lost 7 bases, the J end lost 0 bases, and 12 bases lay between the germline ends. Remarks on this clonotype: Its antigen is as yet unknown.

This receptor was obtained from a man between 18 and 29 years old in good health. The chain recombines TRBV20-1 with TRBJ1-2; D unresolved. Sequencing was done on a sample of blood. The CDR3 DNA follows: TGCAGTGTCGCGACCGGCCCTAACTATGGCTACACCTTC. This translates into CSVATGPNYGYTF.